A selection of T cell receptor beta chains follows, all from one sample in a study of T cells in localized non-small cell lung cancer. Clones were sequenced by immunoSEQ multiplex PCR, and TCRdb holds only the in-frame ones, with some missing. The sample carries roughly 38,000 clones, around 79% recorded once. The material was peripheral blood, obtained before any cancer treatment. The receptors here all came from a male donor older than 55 with stage III squamous cell lung carcinoma. Both conserved end residues are part of each CDR3. D genes are given only for firm matches. Expanded clones get a size class; other rows say once, few or many, or leave the size out.

size | J | length | D | V | DNA | CDR3
NA | TRBJ2-1 | 16 | NA | TRBV5-8 | TGTGCCAGCAGCTTGGGGACGGGGAGCTCCTACAATGAGCAGTTCTTC | CASSLGTGSSYNEQFF
once | TRBJ2-7 | 15 | NA | TRBV30 | TGTGCCTGGAGTGTAGAGAGGGGTCGGGGTAGCGAGCAGTACTTC | CAWSVERGRGSEQYF
NA | TRBJ1-4 | 14 | TRBD1 | TRBV9 | TGTGCCAGCAGCACAGGGGGCATCGATGAAAAACTGTTTTTT | CASSTGGIDEKLFF
NA | TRBJ1-2 | 14 | TRBD1 | TRBV4-1 | TGCGCCAGCAGTCGGACAGGGAGCAACTATGGCTACACCTTC | CASSRTGSNYGYTF
NA | TRBJ2-5 | 14 | TRBD1 | TRBV30 | TGTGCCTGGAGTCCGACAGGGCCCGAAGAGACCCAGTACTTC | CAWSPTGPEETQYF
NA | TRBJ1-2 | 13 | NA | TRBV7-9 | TGTGCCAGCAGCTTAGAGGCGCCCTATGGCTACACCTTC | CASSLEAPYGYTF
NA | TRBJ2-1 | 16 | TRBD2 | TRBV5-1 | TGCGCCAGCAGCACCAACCTAGCGGGAGTTGGTAATGAGCAGTTCTTC | CASSTNLAGVGNEQFF
NA | TRBJ2-1 | 16 | NA | TRBV11-2 | TGTGCCAGCAGCTTATGGATGGCAGGGTTGGGAAATGAGCAGTTCTTC | CASSLWMAGLGNEQFF
NA | TRBJ2-2 | 14 | NA | TRBV7-9 | TGTGCCAGCAGCTTTGGGTTGAACACCGGGGAGCTGTTTTTT | CASSFGLNTGELFF
NA | TRBJ1-5 | 15 | NA | TRBV6-6 | TGTGCCAGCAGTCCCCATGACAGAGACAATCAGCCCCAGCATTTT | CASSPHDRDNQPQHF
NA | TRBJ2-4 | 16 | TRBD1 | TRBV19 | TGTGCCAGTAGTATAGCGGGGCGGAACAGGGGGAACATTCAGTACTTC | CASSIAGRNRGNIQYF
NA | TRBJ2-7 | 13 | TRBD1 | TRBV6-1 | TGTGCCAGCAGTAGACAGGGCTCCTACGAGCAGTACTTC | CASSRQGSYEQYF
NA | TRBJ1-1 | 15 | NA | TRBV9 | TGTGCCAGCAGCGGGGTTGGGGGAATGAACACTGAAGCTTTCTTT | CASSGVGGMNTEAFF
few | TRBJ2-1 | 14 | NA | TRBV7-7 | TGTGCCAGCAGCCCAGGGGGGGCTTTGGGTGAGCAGTTCTTC | CASSPGGALGEQFF
NA | TRBJ2-7 | 16 | TRBD2 | TRBV15 | TGTGCCACCAGCAGAGAGAGTAGCGGGGCCTCCTACGAGCAGTACTTC | CATSRESSGASYEQYF